This is a list of T cell receptor beta chains from one sample in a study of cytomegalovirus exposure and HLA in healthy donors. The method was immunoSEQ multiplex PCR; TCRdb's version includes in-frame clones alone and lacks a portion of them. Among about 200,000 clones listed, approximately 86% were seen once. The sample was PBMCs. These receptors were obtained from a woman in her 30s in good health and CMV-seronegative. Each CDR3 is given with its conserved first and last residue. Each record gives: V gene, D gene, J gene, clone size, CDR3 DNA, CDR3 protein. A D gene is named only where the DNA matches it firmly. The size field is filled for only some rows; it gives once, few, many or a size class.

TRBV29-1	.	TRBJ1-2	.	TGCAGCGTTGAAGGGGGGGGGCAGCATCAATATGGCTACACCTTC	CSVEGGGQHQYGYTF
TRBV7-6	.	TRBJ2-2	.	TGTGCCAGCAGCTGGGGGACAAGCGTTACCGGGGAGCTGTTTTTT	CASSWGTSVTGELFF
TRBV7-9	TRBD1	TRBJ2-4	.	TGTGCCAGCAGTCGAATACAGGGGGACGCCAAAAACATTCAGTACTTC	CASSRIQGDAKNIQYF
TRBV5-1	.	TRBJ2-2	.	TGCGCCAGCAGCTTGGCCTTGACGGGAGTGGGAAGCGTCGGGGAGCTGTTTTTT	CASSLALTGVGSVGELFF
TRBV7-9	TRBD1	TRBJ1-1	.	TGTGCCAGCAGCCTTACAGGGGCGAACACTGAAGCTTTCTTT	CASSLTGANTEAFF
TRBV29-1	.	TRBJ1-1	.	TGCAGCGTTGGGACTGGGAACACTGAAGCTTTCTTT	CSVGTGNTEAFF
TRBV6-5	TRBD2	TRBJ2-5	.	TGTGCCAGCAGTTACGGGCCCAGGGAGGGGAAGACCCAGTACTTC	CASSYGPREGKTQYF
TRBV5-1	TRBD1	TRBJ1-1	.	TGCGCCAGCAGCGTCCAGGGGGCTGAAGCTTTCTTT	CASSVQGAEAFF
TRBV25-1	.	TRBJ1-1	.	TGTGCCAGCAGTGAAACTAGTGGCACTGAAGCTTTCTTT	CASSETSGTEAFF
TRBV30	.	TRBJ1-1	few	TGTGCCTGGTCCAGAGGAGGCTCCACTGAAGCTTTCTTT	CAWSRGGSTEAFF
TRBV7-8	.	TRBJ2-7	.	TGTGCCAGCAGCCCCCTACGAGGGCCCGACTACGAGCAGTACTTC	CASSPLRGPDYEQYF
TRBV18	TRBD1	TRBJ2-1	.	TGTGCCAGCTCACCGGGGATTAGACAGGGGTTTGAGCAGTTCTTC	CASSPGIRQGFEQFF
TRBV7-9	.	TRBJ1-5	once	TGTGCCAGCAGCTTAGGAATGACTCCTGACTTAAATCAGCCCCAGCATTTT	CASSLGMTPDLNQPQHF
TRBV18	.	TRBJ2-1	few	TGTGCCAGCTCACGAGGCCTAGAGAATGAGCAGTTCTTC	CASSRGLENEQFF
TRBV5-1	.	TRBJ1-3	.	TGCGCCAGCAGTTCCGTCTCTGGAAACACCATATATTTT	CASSSVSGNTIYF
TRBV15	TRBD1	TRBJ2-5	once	TGTGCCACCAGCAGGGCAGGGGGGACCCAGTACTTC	CATSRAGGTQYF
TRBV5-1	.	TRBJ2-3	.	TGCGCCAGCAGGTTAACTTCAGATACGCAGTATTTT	CASRLTSDTQYF
TRBV7-2	TRBD2	TRBJ2-1	.	TGTGCCAGCAGCTTGGCGGGGGCCTACAATGAGCAGTTCTTC	CASSLAGAYNEQFF
TRBV11-2	.	TRBJ1-1	once	TGTGCCAGCAGCTTAGGACAGCTGAACACTGAAGCTTTCTTT	CASSLGQLNTEAFF
TRBV5-1	.	TRBJ2-7	.	TGCGCCAGCAGCACGCAGGGTCGAACCTACGAGCAGTACTTC	CASSTQGRTYEQYF
TRBV5-6	.	TRBJ2-1	.	TGTGCCAGCAGCGGGGGGTTCACCTCCTACAATGAGCAGTTCTTC	CASSGGFTSYNEQFF
TRBV7-3	TRBD2	TRBJ2-5	.	TGTGCCAGCAGCTTGGGACTAGCGGGGAAAGAGACCCAGTACTTC	CASSLGLAGKETQYF
TRBV29-1	.	TRBJ2-3	.	TGCAGCGTTGTCCGGACAGGCACAGATACGCAGTATTTT	CSVVRTGTDTQYF
TRBV29-1	.	TRBJ2-1	.	TGCAGCGTTGACTTGGCGGGGAGGGAGCAGTTCTTC	CSVDLAGREQFF
TRBV25-1	TRBD2	TRBJ2-5	.	TGTGCCAGCAGTCAAACTGGGACTAGCGGCGGGGAGACCCAGTACTTC	CASSQTGTSGGETQYF
TRBV7-9	TRBD2	TRBJ2-5	.	TGTTCCAGCAGCTTTAGGGGAGGGACCGCACAAGAGACCCAGTACTTC	CSSSFRGGTAQETQYF
TRBV11-2	.	TRBJ2-1	.	TGTGCCAGCAGCTTTTCTGAGTACAATGAGCAGTTCTTC	CASSFSEYNEQFF
TRBV12-5	.	TRBJ2-1	.	TGTGCTAGTGGTGTGGACTACAACAATGAGCAGTTCTTC	CASGVDYNNEQFF
TRBV6-5	.	TRBJ2-7	.	TGTGCCAGCACCCTAACCGCCTACGAGCAGTACTTC	CASTLTAYEQYF
TRBV7-8	.	TRBJ2-3	.	TGTGCCAGCAGCTTAACGGAGGAAGATACGCAGTATTTT	CASSLTEEDTQYF
TRBV7-3	.	TRBJ2-5	.	TGTGCCAGCAGCTCACCGACAGTACAAGAGACCCAGTACTTC	CASSSPTVQETQYF
TRBV5-5	.	TRBJ2-5	.	TGTGCCAGCAGCTTCGGCTGGGCCGTACAAGAGACCCAGTACTTC	CASSFGWAVQETQYF